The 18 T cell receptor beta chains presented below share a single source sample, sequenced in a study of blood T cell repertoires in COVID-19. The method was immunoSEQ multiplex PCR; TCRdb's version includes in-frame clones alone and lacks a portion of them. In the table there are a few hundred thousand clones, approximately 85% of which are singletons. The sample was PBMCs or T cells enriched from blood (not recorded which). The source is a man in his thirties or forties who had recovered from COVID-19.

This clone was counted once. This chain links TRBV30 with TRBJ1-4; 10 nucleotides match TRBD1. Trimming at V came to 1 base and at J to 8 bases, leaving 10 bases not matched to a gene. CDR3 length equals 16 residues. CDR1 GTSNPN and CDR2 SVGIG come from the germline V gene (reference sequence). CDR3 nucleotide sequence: TGTGCCTGGAGTGCACCCGGCCGGACAGGGGGGGAAAAACTGTTTTTT. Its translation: CAWSAPGRTGGEKLFF.

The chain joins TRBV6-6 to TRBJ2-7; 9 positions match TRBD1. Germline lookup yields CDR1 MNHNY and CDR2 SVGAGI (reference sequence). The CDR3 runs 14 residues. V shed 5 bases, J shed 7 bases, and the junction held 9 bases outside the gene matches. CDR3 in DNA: TGTGCCAGCAGTCGATCGGGACAGGGATTTGAGCAGTACTTC. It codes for CASSRSGQGFEQYF.

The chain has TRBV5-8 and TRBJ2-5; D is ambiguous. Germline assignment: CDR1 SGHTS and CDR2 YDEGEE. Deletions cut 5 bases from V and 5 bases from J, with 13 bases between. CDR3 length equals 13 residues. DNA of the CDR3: TGTGCCAGCAGTTTAGGAGCGCTGGAGACCCAGTACTTC. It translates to CASSLGALETQYF.

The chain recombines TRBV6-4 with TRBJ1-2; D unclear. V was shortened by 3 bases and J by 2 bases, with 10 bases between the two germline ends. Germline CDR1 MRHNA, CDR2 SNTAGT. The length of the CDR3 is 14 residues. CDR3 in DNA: TGTGCCAGCAGTGAGACAAACGAGAACTATGGCTACACCTTC. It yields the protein CASSETNENYGYTF.

The CDR3 DNA is TGTGCCAGCAGTTACGGAGGGAATGACTATGGCTACACCTTC. The encoded protein is CASSYGGNDYGYTF. The chain is built from TRBV6-6 and TRBJ1-2; no definite D call. Germline CDR1 MNHNY, CDR2 SVGAGI (reference sequence). Between the trimmed V and J ends, which lost 2 bases and 3 bases, there was a span of 10 bases. The CDR3 is 14 amino acids.

Here the CDR3 reads CASSSGTAYGYTF. The CDR3 nucleotides read TGTGCCAGCAGCTCCGGGACAGCCTATGGCTACACCTTC. V and J are TRBV28 and TRBJ1-2, with TRBD1 identical over 7 bases. Unmatched junction bases numbered 5, after V lost 6 bases and J lost 4 bases. CDR3 length equals 13 residues. Germline CDR1 MDHEN, CDR2 SYDVKM.

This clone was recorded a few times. This CDR3 is CASSLGGGQDGYTF. In DNA form, the CDR3 reads TGCGCCAGCAGCTTGGGGGGAGGACAGGATGGCTACACCTTC. The J gene is TRBJ1-2, the V gene TRBV5-1; 7 bases are shared with TRBD1. CDR3 length: 14 amino acids. V lost 0 bases, J lost 6 bases, and 5 bases stayed unmatched. Germline V gene data show CDR1 as SGHRS and CDR2 as YFSETQ.

This CDR3 reads CASSLQGNSGNTIYF. CDR3 nucleotide sequence: TGCGCCAGCAGCTTACAGGGGAACTCTGGAAACACCATATATTTT. The chain recombines TRBV5-1 with TRBJ1-3; 7 positions agree with TRBD1. This CDR3 is 15 amino acids long. The junction had 2 bases not matched to a gene; V was cut back by 2 bases and J by 0 bases. Germline-derived CDR1 and CDR2 are SGHRS and YFSETQ.

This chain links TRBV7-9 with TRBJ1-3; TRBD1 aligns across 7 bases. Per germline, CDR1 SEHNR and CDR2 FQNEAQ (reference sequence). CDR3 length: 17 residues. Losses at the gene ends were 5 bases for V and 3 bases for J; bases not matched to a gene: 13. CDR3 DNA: TGTGCCAGCAGCACCTTAAAAGGGGGCTTGGTTGGAAACACCATATATTTT. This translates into CASSTLKGGLVGNTIYF.

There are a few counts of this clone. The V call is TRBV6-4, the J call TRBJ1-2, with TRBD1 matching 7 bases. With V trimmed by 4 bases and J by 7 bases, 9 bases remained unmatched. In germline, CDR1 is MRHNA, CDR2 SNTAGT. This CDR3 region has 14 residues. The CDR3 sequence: CASSADREIGGYTF. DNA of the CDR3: TGTGCCAGCAGTGCCGACAGGGAGATCGGTGGCTACACCTTC.

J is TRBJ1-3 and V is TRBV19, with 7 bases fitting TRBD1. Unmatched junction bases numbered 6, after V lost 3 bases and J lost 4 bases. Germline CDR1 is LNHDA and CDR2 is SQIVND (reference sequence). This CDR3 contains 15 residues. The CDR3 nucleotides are TGTGCCAGTAGTATTTCGACAGGGCCCGGAAACACCATATATTTT. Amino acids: CASSISTGPGNTIYF.

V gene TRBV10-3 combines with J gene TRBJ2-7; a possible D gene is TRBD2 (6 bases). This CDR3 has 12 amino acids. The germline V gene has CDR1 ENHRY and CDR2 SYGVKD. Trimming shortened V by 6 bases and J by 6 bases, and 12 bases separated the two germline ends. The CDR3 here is CAISAGTFEQYF. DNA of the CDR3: TGTGCCATCAGCGCTGGGACTTTCGAGCAGTACTTC.

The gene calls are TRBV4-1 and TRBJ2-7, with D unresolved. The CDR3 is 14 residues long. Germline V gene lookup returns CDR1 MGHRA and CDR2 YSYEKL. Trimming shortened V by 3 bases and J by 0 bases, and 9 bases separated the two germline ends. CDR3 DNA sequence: TGCGCCAGCAGCCAGCCAGGAAGCTCCTACGAGCAGTACTTC. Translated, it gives CASSQPGSSYEQYF.

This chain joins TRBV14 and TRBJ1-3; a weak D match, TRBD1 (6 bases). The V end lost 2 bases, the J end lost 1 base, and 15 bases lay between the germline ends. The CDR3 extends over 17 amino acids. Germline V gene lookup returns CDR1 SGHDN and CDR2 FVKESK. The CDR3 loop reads CASSQQGYIRSGNTIYF. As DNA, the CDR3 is TGTGCCAGCAGCCAACAGGGGTACATCCGTTCTGGAAACACCATATATTTT.

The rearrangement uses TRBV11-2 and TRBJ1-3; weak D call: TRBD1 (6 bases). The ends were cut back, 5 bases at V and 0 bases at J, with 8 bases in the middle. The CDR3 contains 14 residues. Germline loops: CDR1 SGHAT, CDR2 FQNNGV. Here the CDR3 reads CASSQGNSGNTIYF. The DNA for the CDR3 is TGTGCCAGCAGCCAGGGGAACTCTGGAAACACCATATATTTT.

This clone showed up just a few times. CDR3 sequence reads: CASSPTGEPSGANVLTF. CDR3 sequence (DNA): TGTGCCAGCAGTCCGACAGGTGAACCCTCTGGGGCCAACGTCCTGACTTTC. V is TRBV6-6 and J is TRBJ2-6; the D gene is possibly TRBD1 (6 bases). Germline assignment: CDR1 MNHNY and CDR2 SVGAGI (reference sequence). The germline V and J ends were trimmed by 5 bases and 0 bases, with 14 bases remaining between them. This CDR3 region has 17 residues.

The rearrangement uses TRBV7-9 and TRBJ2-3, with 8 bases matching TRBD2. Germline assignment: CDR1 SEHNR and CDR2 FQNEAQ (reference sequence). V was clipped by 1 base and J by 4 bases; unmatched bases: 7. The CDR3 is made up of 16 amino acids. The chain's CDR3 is CASSLGTGGVSDTQYF. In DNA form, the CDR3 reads TGTGCCAGCAGCTTAGGGACCGGGGGGGTGTCAGATACGCAGTATTTT.

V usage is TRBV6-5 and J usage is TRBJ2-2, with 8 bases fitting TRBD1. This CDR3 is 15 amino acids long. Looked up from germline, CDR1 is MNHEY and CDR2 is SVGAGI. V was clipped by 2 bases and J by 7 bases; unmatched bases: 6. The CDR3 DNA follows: TGTGCCAGCAGTTACAGCGGACAGGGATTCGGGGAGCTGTTTTTT. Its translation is CASSYSGQGFGELFF.